This is a list of T cell receptor beta chains from one sample in a study of identical twins' blood T cells. TCRdb fed the 5' RACE reads into MiXCR, producing one record per CDR3 protein. The sample yields hundreds of thousands of distinct CDR3 sequences, approximately 30% seen once. Sequenced: PBMCs. The origin of the receptors is a woman aged 18 to 49 in good health. The CDR3 runs from the conserved cysteine through the conserved F or W. The order of the fields is clone size, D gene, V gene, J gene, CDR3 DNA, CDR3 protein. D genes are given only for firm matches. Expanded clones are given a class, and other clones once, few, many or no size at all.

clone size: many
D gene: .
V gene: TRBV29-1
J gene: TRBJ2-2
CDR3 DNA: TGCAGCGTTGAAAGGGGGACCGGGGAGCTGTTTTTT
CDR3 protein: CSVERGTGELFF

clone size: many
D gene: .
V gene: TRBV9
J gene: TRBJ1-6
CDR3 DNA: TGTGCCAGCAGCGTAGAATCGCATGGTTATAATTCACCCCTCCACTTT
CDR3 protein: CASSVESHGYNSPLHF

clone size: many
D gene: .
V gene: TRBV4-3
J gene: TRBJ1-1
CDR3 DNA: TGCGCCAGCAGCCAAGTTGCCAGCTACATGAACACTGAAGCTTTCTTT
CDR3 protein: CASSQVASYMNTEAFF

clone size: once
D gene: TRBD1
V gene: TRBV18
J gene: TRBJ1-5
CDR3 DNA: TGTGCCAGCTCACCACCAGGGACAGGGTTTAATCAGCCCCAGCATTTT
CDR3 protein: CASSPPGTGFNQPQHF

clone size: .
D gene: TRBD1
V gene: TRBV29-1
J gene: TRBJ1-2
CDR3 DNA: TGCAGCGTTGAAGTAGCCGGGACAGGGTTCGGCTACACCTTC
CDR3 protein: CSVEVAGTGFGYTF

clone size: .
D gene: .
V gene: TRBV7-9
J gene: TRBJ2-2
CDR3 DNA: TGTGCCAGCAGCCCCCGCCTCGGAAGCGGGGAGCTGTTTTTT
CDR3 protein: CASSPRLGSGELFF

clone size: few
D gene: TRBD2
V gene: TRBV5-1
J gene: TRBJ2-1
CDR3 DNA: TGCGCCAGCAGCTTCCGGACTAGCGTTAATGAGCAGTTCTTC
CDR3 protein: CASSFRTSVNEQFF

clone size: few
D gene: .
V gene: TRBV6-6
J gene: TRBJ2-5
CDR3 DNA: TGTGCCAGCAGTTACTCATCGTGGCAAGAGACCCAGTACTTC
CDR3 protein: CASSYSSWQETQYF

clone size: few
D gene: .
V gene: TRBV19
J gene: TRBJ1-5
CDR3 DNA: TGTGCCAGTAGTATTCGAGGAGGGGGTTTCCGTCAGCCCCAGCATTTT
CDR3 protein: CASSIRGGGFRQPQHF

clone size: many
D gene: .
V gene: TRBV18
J gene: TRBJ2-1
CDR3 DNA: TGTGCCAGCTCACCACAGGGAAATGAGCAGTTCTTC
CDR3 protein: CASSPQGNEQFF

clone size: .
D gene: TRBD2
V gene: TRBV11-2
J gene: TRBJ2-3
CDR3 DNA: TGTGCCAGCAGCTTAGATATGTCTAGCGGGAGGAGAGATACGCAGTATTTT
CDR3 protein: CASSLDMSSGRRDTQYF

clone size: few
D gene: .
V gene: TRBV4-3
J gene: TRBJ1-3
CDR3 DNA: TGCGCCAGCAGCCAAGATTATCGGGGTGCAGGAGGGGGAAACACCATATATTTT
CDR3 protein: CASSQDYRGAGGGNTIYF

clone size: many
D gene: .
V gene: TRBV28
J gene: TRBJ2-4
CDR3 DNA: TGTGCCAGCAGGATTAGCGGATTAGCCAAAAACATTCAGTACTTC
CDR3 protein: CASRISGLAKNIQYF

clone size: .
D gene: .
V gene: TRBV5-1
J gene: TRBJ2-1
CDR3 DNA: TGCGCCAGCAGCTTGTGGCTAGTAAACAATGAGCAGTTCTTC
CDR3 protein: CASSLWLVNNEQFF

clone size: .
D gene: .
V gene: TRBV7-8
J gene: TRBJ1-3
CDR3 DNA: TGTGCCAGCAGCTTGTGGGTCGGATCTGGAAACACCATATATTTT
CDR3 protein: CASSLWVGSGNTIYF

clone size: few
D gene: .
V gene: TRBV6-5
J gene: TRBJ2-1
CDR3 DNA: TGTGCCAGCAGTTACTCTTCCCACAATGAGCAGTTCTTC
CDR3 protein: CASSYSSHNEQFF

clone size: .
D gene: .
V gene: TRBV20-1
J gene: TRBJ1-3
CDR3 DNA: TGCAGTGCAACGTCCCCTGGAAACACCATATATTTT
CDR3 protein: CSATSPGNTIYF